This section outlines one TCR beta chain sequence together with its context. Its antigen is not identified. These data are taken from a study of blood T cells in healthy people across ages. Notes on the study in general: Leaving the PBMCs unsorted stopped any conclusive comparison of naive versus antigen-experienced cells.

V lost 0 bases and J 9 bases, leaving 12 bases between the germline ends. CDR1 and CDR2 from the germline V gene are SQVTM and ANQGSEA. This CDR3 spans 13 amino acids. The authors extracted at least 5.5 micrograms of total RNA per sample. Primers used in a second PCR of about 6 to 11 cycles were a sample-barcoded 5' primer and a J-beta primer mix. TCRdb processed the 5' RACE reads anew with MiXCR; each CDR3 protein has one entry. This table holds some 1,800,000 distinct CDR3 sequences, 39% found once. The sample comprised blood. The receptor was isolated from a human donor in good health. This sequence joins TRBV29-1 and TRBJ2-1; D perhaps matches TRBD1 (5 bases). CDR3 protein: CSVEEEVRAEQFF. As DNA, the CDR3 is TGCAGCGTTGAAGAAGAGGTCAGGGCTGAGCAGTTCTTC.